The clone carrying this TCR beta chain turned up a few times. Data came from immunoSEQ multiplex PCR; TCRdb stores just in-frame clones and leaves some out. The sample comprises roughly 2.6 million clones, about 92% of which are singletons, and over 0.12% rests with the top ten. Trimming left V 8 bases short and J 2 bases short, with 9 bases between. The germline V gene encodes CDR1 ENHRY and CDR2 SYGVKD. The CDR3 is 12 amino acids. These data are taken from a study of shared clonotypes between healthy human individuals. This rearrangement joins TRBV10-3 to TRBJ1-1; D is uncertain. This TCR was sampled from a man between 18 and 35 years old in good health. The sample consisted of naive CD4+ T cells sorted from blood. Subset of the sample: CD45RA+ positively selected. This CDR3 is CAIGTVNTEAFF. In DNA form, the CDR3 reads TGTGCCATCGGCACAGTAAACACTGAAGCTTTCTTT.